A single sample is the source of the 2 T cell receptor beta chains below, sequenced in a study of Graves' ophthalmopathy and Graves' hyperthyroidism. For repertoire sequencing, the TCR beta CDR3 regions were amplified from RNA transcripts. The first-round RT-PCR employed HTBI primers together with the Qiagen OneStep RT-PCR kit. A multiplex PCR was then performed as the second round. TCRdb fed the multiplex PCR reads into MiXCR, producing one record per CDR3 protein. Of around 670,000 distinct CDR3 sequences in the sample, 35% to 50% were seen once. The sample comprised peripheral blood. The receptors here all came from an adult man with Graves' ophthalmopathy.

The V call is TRBV7-9, the J call TRBJ2-2; D might be TRBD1 (5 bases). The CDR3 length is 16 residues. V lost 7 bases, J lost 3 bases, and 18 bases lay in between. Germline CDR1 and CDR2: SEHNR and FQNEAQ (reference sequence). The CDR3 protein is CASTRYSTDYTGELFF. The CDR3 bases are TGTGCCAGCACCCGATATTCGACAGATTACACCGGGGAGCTGTTTTTT.

The V and J genes are TRBV20-1 and TRBJ2-7; TRBD2 matches at 12 bases. The germline V gene encodes CDR1 DFQATT and CDR2 SNEGSKA (reference sequence). V lost 5 bases, J lost 7 bases, and 9 bases stayed unmatched. The CDR3 runs 14 residues. CDR3 sequence reads: CSASGTSGLQEQYF. In nucleotides, the CDR3 is TGCAGTGCTTCCGGGACTAGCGGGTTGCAAGAGCAGTACTTC.